What follows are 10 T cell receptor beta chains derived from one specimen sequenced in a study of blood T cell repertoires in COVID-19 (dated by TCRdb to 2018 to 2021). Library preparation was by the immunoSEQ multiplex PCR assay. In TCRdb, the immuneACCESS table is reduced to in-frame sequences with V and J assigned. These tables do not hold every clone; where another copy was compared, an unresolved V gene accounts for under half, and the others remain unexplained. A total of under 350,000 clones appear in this sample, approximately 86% of them only once. The ten largest clones take up around 4% of the sample. Sequencing used PBMCs or T cells enriched from blood (not recorded which). These receptors came from a woman aged 40 to 50 with acute COVID-19.

CDR3 protein: CASSPRGAGGPSTDTQYF. The DNA of the CDR3 is TGTGCCAGCAGCCCGCGGGGAGCGGGGGGGCCTAGCACAGATACGCAGTATTTT. The rearrangement uses TRBV7-9 and TRBJ2-3; 10 nucleotides match TRBD2. Per germline, CDR1 SEHNR and CDR2 FQNEAQ (reference sequence). Trimming took 5 bases from V and 0 from J; bases not matched to a gene: 11. This CDR3 comprises 18 residues. Full variable domain (missing parts from reference TRBV7-9 and TRBJ2-3): DTGVSQNPRHKITKRGQNVTFRCDPISEHNRLYWYRQTLGQGPEFLTYFQNEAQLEKSRLLSDRFSAERPKGSFSTLEIQRTEQGDSAMYLCASSPRGAGGPSTDTQYFGPGTRLTVL.

The gene calls are TRBV19 and TRBJ2-1; tentative D call: TRBD2 (5 bases). The germline gives CDR1 LNHDA, CDR2 SQIVND (reference sequence). The CDR3 is 16 amino acids. V lost 7 bases, J lost 9 bases, and 25 bases lay in between. The CDR3 sequence is CASTPQLGPDLGEQFF. CDR3 sequence (DNA): TGTGCCAGTACTCCCCAATTAGGTCCGGACTTGGGTGAGCAGTTCTTC. The full variable domain, rest sourced from reference TRBV19 and TRBJ2-1, is DGGITQSPKYLFRKEGQNVTLSCEQNLNHDAMYWYRQDPGQGLRLIYYSQIVNDFQKGDIAEGYSVSREKKESFPLTVTSAQKNPTAFYLCASTPQLGPDLGEQFFGPGTRLTVL.

In its sample, this clone was seen once. The rearrangement uses TRBV27 and TRBJ2-7; TRBD1 matches 7 bases. The CDR3 is 14 amino acids. V gave up 6 bases and J gave up 2 bases; unmatched junction bases: 7. Germline assignment: CDR1 MNHEY and CDR2 SMNVEV (reference sequence). This chain's CDR3 is CASSYRDSPYEQYF. CDR3 coding DNA: TGTGCCAGCAGCTACCGGGACAGCCCCTACGAGCAGTACTTC.

The chain carries TRBV19 and TRBJ2-5; a weak D match, TRBD2 (6 bases). This CDR3 has 16 residues. Germline V gene lookup returns CDR1 LNHDA and CDR2 SQIVND (reference sequence). V was pared by 3 bases and J by 2 bases, with 16 bases between. In DNA form, the CDR3 reads TGTGCCAGTAGTATTGGTGGGCTAGCGAATCAAGAGACCCAGTACTTC. Amino acid sequence: CASSIGGLANQETQYF.

This sequence joins TRBV2 and TRBJ2-1, with 10 bases lining up with TRBD2. The length of the CDR3 is 14 residues. J gave up 7 bases and V 4 bases, and 4 bases lay outside the gene matches. Germline assignment: CDR1 SNHLY and CDR2 FYNNEI. The CDR3 protein is CASSAGLASNEQFF. The CDR3 DNA reads TGTGCCAGCAGTGCGGGACTAGCGTCAAATGAGCAGTTCTTC.

This sequence joins TRBV27 and TRBJ1-6; the D is unclear. The germline V gene encodes CDR1 MNHEY and CDR2 SMNVEV (reference sequence). Trimming took off 2 bases at V and 9 bases at J, with 11 bases between the two ends. This CDR3 spans 14 amino acids. CDR3 nucleotides: TGTGCCAGCAGTTTAGGGCAGGCAAGTTCACCCCTCCACTTT. Translation: CASSLGQASSPLHF.

This clone was observed a few times. The CDR3: CASSLDPGVNTEAFF. The CDR3, as DNA: TGTGCCAGCAGCTTGGATCCAGGGGTCAACACTGAAGCTTTCTTT. The chain joins TRBV5-6 to TRBJ1-1; tentatively, D is TRBD1 (6 bases). Trimming removed 0 bases at V and 2 bases at J, with 11 bases between. The CDR3 spans 15 residues. CDR1 is SGHDT, CDR2 YYEEEE, per germline.

The rearrangement joins TRBV19 to TRBJ2-7, with a tentative D call TRBD1 (5 bases). The V gene lost 5 bases and the J gene lost 0 bases, with 11 bases spanning the gap. The CDR3 contains 14 residues. Looked up from germline, CDR1 is LNHDA and CDR2 is SQIVND (reference sequence). The CDR3 bases are TGTGCCAGTAGTCTAAGGGGCGGCTCCTACGAGCAGTACTTC. Translating gives CASSLRGGSYEQYF.

The CDR3 nucleotides are TGTGCCAGCAGCCCCACAGGGACAGGGAGATCCTACACCTTC. It is translated as CASSPTGTGRSYTF. The chain recombines TRBV7-2 with TRBJ1-2, with 9 positions matching TRBD1. V was clipped by 5 bases and J by 10 bases; unmatched bases: 11. Germline V lookup: CDR1 SGHTA, CDR2 FQGNSA. The CDR3 runs 14 residues.

The gene calls are TRBV5-1 and TRBJ2-4; a weak D match, TRBD2 (6 bases). The germline V gene encodes CDR1 SGHRS and CDR2 YFSETQ. This CDR3 is built from 13 residues. The V end was cut by 0 bases, the J end by 8 bases, with 9 bases between. The CDR3 protein is CASSLAGEDIQYF. The CDR3 bases are TGCGCCAGCAGCTTGGCGGGAGAGGACATTCAGTACTTC.